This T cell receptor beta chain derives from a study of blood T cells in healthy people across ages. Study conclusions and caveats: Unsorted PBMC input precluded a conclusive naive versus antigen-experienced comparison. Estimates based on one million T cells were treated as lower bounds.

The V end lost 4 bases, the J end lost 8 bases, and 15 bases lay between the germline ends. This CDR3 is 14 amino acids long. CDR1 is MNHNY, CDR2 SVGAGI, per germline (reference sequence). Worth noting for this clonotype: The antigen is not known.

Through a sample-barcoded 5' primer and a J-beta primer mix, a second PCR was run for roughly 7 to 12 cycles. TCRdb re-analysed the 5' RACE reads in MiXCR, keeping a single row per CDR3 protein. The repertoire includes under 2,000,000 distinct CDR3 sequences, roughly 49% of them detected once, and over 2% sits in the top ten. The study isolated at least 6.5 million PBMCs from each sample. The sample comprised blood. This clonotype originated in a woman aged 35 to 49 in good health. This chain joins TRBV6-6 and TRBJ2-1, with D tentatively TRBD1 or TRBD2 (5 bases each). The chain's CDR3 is CASSFRLQGDEQFF. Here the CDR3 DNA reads TGTGCCAGCAGTTTTCGGTTGCAGGGAGATGAGCAGTTCTTC.